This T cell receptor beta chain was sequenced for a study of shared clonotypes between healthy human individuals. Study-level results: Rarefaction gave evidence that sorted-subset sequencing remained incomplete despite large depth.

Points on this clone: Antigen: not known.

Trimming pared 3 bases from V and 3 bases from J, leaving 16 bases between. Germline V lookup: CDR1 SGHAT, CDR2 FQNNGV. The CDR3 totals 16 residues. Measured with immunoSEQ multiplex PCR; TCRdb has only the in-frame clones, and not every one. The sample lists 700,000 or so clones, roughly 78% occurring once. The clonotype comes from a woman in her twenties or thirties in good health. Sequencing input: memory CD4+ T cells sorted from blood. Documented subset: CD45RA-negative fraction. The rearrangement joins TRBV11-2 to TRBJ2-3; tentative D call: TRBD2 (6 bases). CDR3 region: CASSFDSGVFTDTQYF. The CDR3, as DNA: TGTGCCAGCAGCTTTGACTCGGGAGTGTTTACAGATACGCAGTATTTT.